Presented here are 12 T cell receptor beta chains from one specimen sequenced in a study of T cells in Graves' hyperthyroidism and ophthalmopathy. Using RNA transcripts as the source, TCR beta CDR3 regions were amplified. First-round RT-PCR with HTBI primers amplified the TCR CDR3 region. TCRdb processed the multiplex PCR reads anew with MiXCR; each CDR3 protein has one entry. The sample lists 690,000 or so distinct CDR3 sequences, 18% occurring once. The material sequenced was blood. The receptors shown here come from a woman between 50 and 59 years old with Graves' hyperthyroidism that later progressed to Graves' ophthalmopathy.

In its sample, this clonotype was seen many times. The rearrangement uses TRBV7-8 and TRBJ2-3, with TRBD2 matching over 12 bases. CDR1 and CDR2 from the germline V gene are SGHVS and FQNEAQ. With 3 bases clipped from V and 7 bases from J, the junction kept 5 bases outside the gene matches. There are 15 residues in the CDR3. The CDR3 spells CASSFRLAGVHTQYF. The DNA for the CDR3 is TGTGCCAGCAGCTTCAGACTAGCGGGGGTTCATACGCAGTATTTT.

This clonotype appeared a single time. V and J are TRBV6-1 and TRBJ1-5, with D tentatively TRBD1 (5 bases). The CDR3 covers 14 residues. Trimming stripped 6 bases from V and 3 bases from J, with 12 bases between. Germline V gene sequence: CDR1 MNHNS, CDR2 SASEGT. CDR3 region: CASRDSGNNQPQHF. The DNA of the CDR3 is TGTGCCAGCAGAGATTCAGGGAACAATCAGCCCCAGCATTTT.

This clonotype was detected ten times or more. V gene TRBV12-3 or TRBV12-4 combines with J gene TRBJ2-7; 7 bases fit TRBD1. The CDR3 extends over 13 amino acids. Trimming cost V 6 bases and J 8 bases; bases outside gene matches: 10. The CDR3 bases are TGTGCCAGCAGCTCCACCGCAGGGGGACAGCAGTACTTC. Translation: CASSSTAGGQQYF.

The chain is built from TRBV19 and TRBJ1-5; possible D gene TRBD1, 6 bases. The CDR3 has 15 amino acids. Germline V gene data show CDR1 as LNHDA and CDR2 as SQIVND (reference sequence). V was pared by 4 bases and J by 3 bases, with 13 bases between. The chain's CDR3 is CASSTGQLYNQPQHF. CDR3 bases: TGTGCCAGTAGTACCGGACAGTTATACAATCAGCCCCAGCATTTT. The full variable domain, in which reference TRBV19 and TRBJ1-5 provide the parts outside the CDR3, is DGGITQSPKYLFRKEGQNVTLSCEQNLNHDAMYWYRQDPGQGLRLIYYSQIVNDFQKGDIAEGYSVSREKKESFPLTVTSAQKNPTAFYLCASSTGQLYNQPQHFGDGTRLSIL.

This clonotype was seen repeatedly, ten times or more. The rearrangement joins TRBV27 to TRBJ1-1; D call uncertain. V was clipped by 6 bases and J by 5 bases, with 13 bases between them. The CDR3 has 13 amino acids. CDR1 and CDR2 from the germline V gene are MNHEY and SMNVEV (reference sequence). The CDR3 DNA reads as TGTGCCAGCAGGCCCGGGGTCGGTACTGAAGCTTTCTTT. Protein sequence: CASRPGVGTEAFF.

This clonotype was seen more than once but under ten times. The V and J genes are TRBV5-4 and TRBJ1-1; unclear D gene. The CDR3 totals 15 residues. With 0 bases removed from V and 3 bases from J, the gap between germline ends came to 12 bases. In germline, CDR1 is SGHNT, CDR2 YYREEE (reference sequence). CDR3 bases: TGTGCCAGCAGCTTGGTAGACCCCCTGGACACTGAAGCTTTCTTT. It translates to CASSLVDPLDTEAFF.

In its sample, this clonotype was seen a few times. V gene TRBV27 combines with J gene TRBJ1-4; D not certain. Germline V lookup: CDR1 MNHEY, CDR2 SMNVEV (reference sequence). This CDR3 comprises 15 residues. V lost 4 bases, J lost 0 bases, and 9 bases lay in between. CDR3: CASSYWPATNEKLFF. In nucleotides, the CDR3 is TGTGCCAGCAGTTATTGGCCCGCAACTAATGAAAAACTGTTTTTT.

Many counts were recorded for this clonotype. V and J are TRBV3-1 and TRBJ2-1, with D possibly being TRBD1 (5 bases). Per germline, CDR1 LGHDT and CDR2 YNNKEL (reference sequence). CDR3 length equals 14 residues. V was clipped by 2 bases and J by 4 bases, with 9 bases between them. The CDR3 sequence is CASSQRNRYNEQFF. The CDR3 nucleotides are TGTGCCAGCAGCCAAAGGAACAGGTACAATGAGCAGTTCTTC.

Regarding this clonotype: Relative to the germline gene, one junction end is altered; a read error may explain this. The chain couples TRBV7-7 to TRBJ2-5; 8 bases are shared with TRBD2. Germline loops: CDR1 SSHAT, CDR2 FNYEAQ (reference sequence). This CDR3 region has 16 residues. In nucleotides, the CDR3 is TGTGCTAGCAGCTTCGGGGGGGGCCAACACCGAGAGACCCAGTACTTC. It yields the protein CASSFGGGQHRETQYF.

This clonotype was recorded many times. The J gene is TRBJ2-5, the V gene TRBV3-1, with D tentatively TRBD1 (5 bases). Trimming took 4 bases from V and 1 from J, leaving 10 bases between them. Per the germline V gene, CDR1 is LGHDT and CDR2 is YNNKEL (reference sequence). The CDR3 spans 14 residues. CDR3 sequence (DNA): TGTGCCAGCAGCCTGCAGGGATTCCAAGAGACCCAGTACTTC. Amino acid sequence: CASSLQGFQETQYF.

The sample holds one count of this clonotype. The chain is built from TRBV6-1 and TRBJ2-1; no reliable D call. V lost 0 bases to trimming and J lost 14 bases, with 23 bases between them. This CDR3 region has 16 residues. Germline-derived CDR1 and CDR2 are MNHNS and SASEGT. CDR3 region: CASSEAGSFSYSRKFF. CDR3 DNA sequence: TGTGCCAGCAGTGAAGCGGGTAGCTTCAGTTATTCAAGGAAGTTCTTC.

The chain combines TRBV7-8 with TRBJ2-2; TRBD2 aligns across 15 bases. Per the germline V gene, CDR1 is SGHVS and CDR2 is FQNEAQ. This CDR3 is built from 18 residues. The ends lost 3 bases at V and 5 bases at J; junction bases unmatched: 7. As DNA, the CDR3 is TGTGCCAGCAGCTTTCGACCGGGACTAGCGGGAGGTACCGGGGAGCTGTTTTTT. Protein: CASSFRPGLAGGTGELFF. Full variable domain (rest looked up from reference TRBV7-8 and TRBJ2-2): GAGVSQSPRYKVAKRGQDVALRCDPISGHVSLFWYQQALGQGPEFLTYFQNEAQLDKSGLPSDRFFAERPEGSVSTLKIQRTQQEDSAVYLCASSFRPGLAGGTGELFFGEGSRLTVL.